This TCR beta chain comes out of a study of blood T cell repertoires in COVID-19. Across the whole study: COVID-19 samples collected from the United States, Italy and Spain covered acute and convalescent phases.

This table comes from immunoSEQ multiplex PCR, and its TCRdb copy is limited to in-frame clones, with some not included. The repertoire includes 85,000 to 100,000 clones, 70% to 90% of them detected once, and approximately 2% sits in the top ten. Seattle's cohort entered during active infection and was followed longitudinally. V lost 5 bases to trimming and J lost 0 bases; unmatched junction nucleotides: 11. The CDR3 totals 17 residues. CDR1 is LNHDA and CDR2 is SQIVND in the germline V gene (reference sequence). The sequenced sample consisted of peripheral blood. This chain joins TRBV19 and TRBJ1-1; 8 bases agree with TRBD1. The TCR was taken from a man aged 45-65 years with COVID-19, enrolled during active disease. The CDR3 DNA sequence: TGTGCCAGTAGTTCGCGGACAGGGAGGAAGTTGAACACTGAAGCTTTCTTT. It is translated as CASSSRTGRKLNTEAFF.